This TCR beta chain was found in a study of human CD8 memory T cell subsets. Study outcomes and limitations: Only minimal overlap was seen between the stem-like memory and the precursor exhausted T cell repertoires. In stem-like memory T cells, Chao1 estimates suggested more diversity than in precursor exhausted T cells.

Generation of TCR beta libraries used UMI-labeled 5' RACE. Each CDR3 protein gets one entry in TCRdb, which reprocessed the 5' RACE reads and gives no DNA. This listing includes approximately 11,000 distinct CDR3 sequences. The germline CDR1 and CDR2 sequences are SNHLY and FYNNEI. The CDR3 contains 16 residues. On this clonotype itself: Its matching antigen is unknown.

PBMC were drawn from healthy donors' buffy coats. The receptor comes from a human donor in good health. The chain is built from TRBV2 and TRBJ2-3; TCRdb lists TRBD2, though no DNA is available to test this call. Sequences were obtained from CD8+ T cells from PBMCs. The CDR3 reads CASSAGLASSTDTQYF.